The 18 T cell receptor beta chains below all came from one sample that was sequenced in a study of post-analysis software for immune sequencing data. Regarding the study as a whole: Relative to controls, patients had about five TRBV segments at higher frequency, with TRBV5-6, TRBV5-1 and TRBV20-1 among these.

For these TCRs, the target antigens are not known. TCR beta cDNA libraries had unique molecular identifiers. TCRdb fed the PCR reads into MiXCR, producing one record per CDR3 protein. The data show roughly 800,000 distinct CDR3 sequences, 40% to 55% seen once. Input material: blood. The receptor source for this set is a girl aged 5-17 years with multiple sclerosis.

This clonotype came up a few times. V usage is TRBV3-1 and J usage is TRBJ2-5, with a possible D match to TRBD1 (5 bases). The J call is doubtful: the DNA matches TRBJ2-7 better. Germline V gives CDR1 LGHDT, CDR2 YNNKEL (reference sequence). CDR3 length equals 15 residues. The CDR3 is CASSPRQGNGYEQYF. In nucleotides, the CDR3 is TGTGCCAGCAGCCCGCGGCAGGGTAATGGCTACGAGCAGTACTTC.

The chain joins TRBV6-1 to TRBJ1-2; TRBD1 is a possible D gene (6 bases). Trimming shortened V by 2 bases and J by 0 bases, and 13 bases separated the two germline ends. Germline CDR1 is MNHNS and CDR2 is SASEGT. CDR3 length equals 16 residues. The CDR3: CASSEMGGPANYGYTF. The CDR3 DNA is TGTGCCAGCAGTGAAATGGGGGGCCCAGCTAACTATGGCTACACCTTC.

CDR3: CASSYPGTGPYEQYF. The CDR3 DNA reads as TGTGCCAGCAGCTACCCCGGGACAGGGCCCTACGAGCAGTACTTC. V gene TRBV5-5 combines with J gene TRBJ2-7; 9 nucleotides align to TRBD1. The J segment lost 2 bases and the V segment lost 3 bases, leaving 6 bases of the junction unmatched. This CDR3 comprises 15 residues. Germline CDR1 reads SGHKS; CDR2 reads YYEKEE (reference sequence).

This clonotype was picked up a small number of times. CDR3: CSVDRGALAPPYNEQFF. In DNA, the CDR3 is TGCAGCGTTGATAGAGGGGCCCTAGCACCTCCCTACAATGAGCAGTTCTTC. The gene calls are TRBV29-1 and TRBJ2-1; TRBD1 or TRBD2 may be the D gene (5 bases each). V dropped 3 bases and J dropped 2 bases, with 20 bases sitting between them. CDR3 size: 17 residues. In germline, CDR1 is SQVTM, CDR2 ANQGSEA.

This clonotype was seen more than once but under ten times. J is TRBJ2-4 and V is TRBV20-1; possible D gene TRBD2, 7 bases. The DNA matches TRBJ2-7 better at its end, which makes the J call doubtful. This CDR3 is built from 14 residues. In germline, CDR1 is DFQATT, CDR2 SNEGSKA (reference sequence). CDR3 DNA sequence: TGCAGTGCTAGAGATGGGGGGGCTGGCTACGAGCAGTACTTC. Residues: CSARDGGAGYEQYF.

The chain combines TRBV20-1 with TRBJ2-6; D unresolved. The CDR3 consists of 17 residues. Germline V gene sequence: CDR1 DFQATT, CDR2 SNEGSKA (reference sequence). V lost 3 bases and J lost 2, with 17 bases in between. The CDR3 region has the DNA TGCAGTGCTAGTCTGGCGCAGGCATTGACTGGGGCCAACGTCCTGACTTTC. Translated, it gives CSASLAQALTGANVLTF.

Only one count was recorded for this clonotype. The chain couples TRBV28 to TRBJ2-5, with 11 bases fitting TRBD2. CDR3 length: 16 amino acids. Germline V gene lookup returns CDR1 MDHEN and CDR2 SYDVKM. The V gene end was trimmed by 10 bases and the J gene end by 5 bases; junction bases not matched to a gene: 15. The CDR3 bases are TGTGCCATCAGATCCCAACTAGCGGGAGTGCTGGAGACCCAGTACTTC. Its protein product is CAIRSQLAGVLETQYF.

The chain carries TRBV7-2 and TRBJ1-1, with a weak D call TRBD1 (6 bases). CDR3 length equals 15 residues. The V end was cut by 1 base, the J end by 1 base, with 10 bases between. Germline V lookup: CDR1 SGHTA, CDR2 FQGNSA. The CDR3 loop is CASSLVLTGNTEAFF. The DNA of the CDR3 is TGTGCCAGCAGCTTAGTTCTGACAGGGAACACTGAAGCTTTCTTT.

The genes are TRBV5-1 and TRBJ2-5; possible D gene TRBD1, 6 bases. Germline assignment: CDR1 SGHRS and CDR2 YFSETQ. This CDR3 spans 17 amino acids. Trimming removed 0 bases at V and 3 bases at J, with 18 bases between. The CDR3 DNA reads as TGCGCCAGCAGCTTGGCCGTGACAGGACACCCAAAAGAGACCCAGTACTTC. This sequence encodes CASSLAVTGHPKETQYF.

This clonotype was recorded a few times. V gene TRBV4-1 combines with J gene TRBJ2-7; TRBD2 matches at 9 bases. The trim removed 0 bases at V and 7 bases at J, leaving 19 bases unmatched. The CDR3 extends over 19 amino acids. Germline values: CDR1 MGHRA, CDR2 YSYEKL. CDR3 sequence reads: CASSQESKIELAGFYEQYF. The CDR3, as DNA: TGCGCCAGCAGCCAAGAGAGTAAGATAGAACTAGCGGGTTTCTATGAGCAGTACTTC.

The rearrangement links TRBV11-2 to TRBJ2-7, with TRBD2 as a possible D gene (6 bases). Trimming took off 3 bases at V and 0 bases at J, with 9 bases between the two ends. This CDR3 is 14 amino acids long. Germline CDR1 is SGHAT and CDR2 is FQNNGV. CDR3 sequence reads: CASSFLGSSYEQYF. The CDR3 DNA is TGTGCCAGCAGCTTTCTCGGGAGCTCCTACGAGCAGTACTTC.

This clonotype was seen a handful of times. The chain links TRBV7-6 to TRBJ1-5; TRBD1 aligns across 10 bases. This CDR3 spans 17 amino acids. In germline, CDR1 is SGHVS, CDR2 FNYEAQ. The V segment lost 2 bases and the J segment 5 bases; nucleotides outside the gene matches: 9. The CDR3 DNA sequence: TGTGCCAGCAGCTTATTAGCGGGACAGGGGAGGGATCAGCCCCAGCATTTT. This translates into CASSLLAGQGRDQPQHF. The variable domain in full, completed from reference TRBV7-6 and TRBJ1-5, reads GAGVSQSPRYKVTKRGQDVALRCDPISGHVSLYWYRQALGQGPEFLTYFNYEAQQDKSGLPNDRFSAERPEGSISTLTIQRTEQRDSAMYRCASSLLAGQGRDQPQHFGDGTRLSIL.

This chain links TRBV27 with TRBJ2-3, with D possibly TRBD2 on 6 matching bases. The CDR3 has 16 residues. V was trimmed by 6 bases and J by 0 bases, leaving 16 bases between them. Looked up from germline, CDR1 is MNHEY and CDR2 is SMNVEV (reference sequence). The CDR3 sequence is CASRMERLGSTDTQYF. For the CDR3, the DNA is TGTGCCAGCAGAATGGAAAGACTAGGGAGCACAGATACGCAGTATTTT.

V gene TRBV6-6 combines with J gene TRBJ1-1; D ambiguous. V was pared by 11 bases and J by 1 base, with 11 bases between. CDR1 is MNHNY, CDR2 SVGAGI, per germline (reference sequence). The CDR3 is made up of 12 amino acids. This chain's CDR3 is CAVPSGNTEAFF. As DNA, the CDR3 is TGTGCCGTCCCCAGCGGGAACACTGAAGCTTTCTTT.

The gene calls are TRBV28 and TRBJ2-1; 11 bases fit TRBD2. Germline assignment: CDR1 MDHEN and CDR2 SYDVKM. The V and J ends lost 5 bases and 11 bases, in that order; junction bases with no gene match: 14. This CDR3 has 16 residues. Here the CDR3 DNA reads TGTGCCAGCAGTCCCCGACTAGCGGGAAACTCTGGAAAGCAGTTCTTC. It is translated as CASSPRLAGNSGKQFF.

This clonotype has only a few counts. The gene calls are TRBV5-1 and TRBJ1-4, with D possibly being TRBD1 (6 bases). The length of the CDR3 is 15 residues. Germline V gives CDR1 SGHRS, CDR2 YFSETQ. Between the trimmed V and J ends, which lost 4 bases and 5 bases, there was a span of 15 bases. Written as DNA, the CDR3 is TGCGCCAGCAGCACGGGACAAGGGAAAAATGAAAAACTGTTTTTT. Translating it yields CASSTGQGKNEKLFF.

The genes are TRBV29-1 and TRBJ2-3; D may be TRBD1 (6 bases). CDR1 is SQVTM, CDR2 ANQGSEA, per germline. This CDR3 contains 15 residues. V lost 2 bases and J 2 bases, leaving 14 bases between the germline ends. In DNA, the CDR3 is TGCAGCGTTGAAATGGGACATCGGCACACAGATACGCAGTATTTT. It encodes CSVEMGHRHTDTQYF.

The chain links TRBV7-9 to TRBJ2-7, with a tentative D call TRBD2 (5 bases). V was pared by 1 base and J by 12 bases, with 13 bases between. This CDR3 is 12 amino acids long. The V gene's germline CDR1 is SEHNR and CDR2 FQNEAQ (reference sequence). The CDR3 here is CASSLGSGSMYF. CDR3 DNA sequence: TGTGCCAGCAGCTTAGGAAGCGGCAGTATGTACTTC. Drawing the rest from reference TRBV7-9 and TRBJ2-7, the complete variable domain is DTGVSQNPRHKITKRGQNVTFRCDPISEHNRLYWYRQTLGQGPEFLTYFQNEAQLEKSRLLSDRFSAERPKGSFSTLEIQRTEQGDSAMYLCASSLGSGSMYFGPGTRLTVT.